The 25 T cell receptor beta chains below all came from one sample that was sequenced in a study of T cell changes during pregnancy in multiple sclerosis. Data came from immunoSEQ multiplex PCR; TCRdb stores just in-frame clones and leaves some out. The sample yields about 31,000 clones, 89% seen once. This material consisted of CD8+ T cells from peripheral blood mononuclear cells, taken in the second trimester of pregnancy. All receptors derive from a female donor with multiple sclerosis, enrolled in a pregnancy study.

The chain employs TRBV29-1 and TRBJ2-5; 9 nucleotides agree with TRBD2. J gave up 3 bases and V 7 bases, and 6 bases lay outside the gene matches. The CDR3 contains 13 residues. Germline V gene sequence: CDR1 SQVTM, CDR2 ANQGSEA. The chain's CDR3 is CSGIGTSKETQYF. The CDR3 DNA reads as TGCAGCGGGATAGGGACTAGCAAAGAGACCCAGTACTTC.

This rearrangement joins TRBV27 to TRBJ2-5, with 7 positions matching TRBD1. The CDR3 totals 15 residues. Germline trimming cut 4 bases from V and 7 bases from J; bases unmatched to any gene: 12. Germline-derived CDR1 and CDR2 are MNHEY and SMNVEV (reference sequence). The CDR3 loop reads CASSSTGVIVGTQYF. The CDR3 DNA reads TGTGCCAGCAGTTCTACAGGGGTAATTGTTGGGACCCAGTACTTC.

This clone occurred a few times. This chain joins TRBV6-1 and TRBJ1-1, with a possible D match to TRBD1 (6 bases). The germline gives CDR1 MNHNS, CDR2 SASEGT. CDR3 length: 14 residues. V dropped 4 bases and J dropped 1 base, with 10 bases sitting between them. CDR3 sequence: CASSAGQENTEAFF. The CDR3 region has the DNA TGTGCCAGCAGTGCGGGACAAGAGAACACTGAAGCTTTCTTT.

This chain links TRBV4-1 with TRBJ2-7; D is perhaps TRBD1 (6 bases). Trimming took off 1 base at V and 3 bases at J, with 10 bases between the two ends. Looked up from germline, CDR1 is MGHRA and CDR2 is YSYEKL. This CDR3 has 14 amino acids. This CDR3 reads CASSQARGDYEQYF. The CDR3 DNA is TGCGCCAGCAGCCAAGCCAGGGGAGACTACGAGCAGTACTTC.

The chain combines TRBV5-1 with TRBJ2-7; the match to TRBD2 covers 7 bases. Trimming took 4 bases from V and 3 from J; bases not matched to a gene: 7. Germline CDR1 is SGHRS and CDR2 is YFSETQ. The CDR3 spans 14 residues. The CDR3 region is CASSEGGEGYEQYF. CDR3 in DNA: TGCGCCAGCAGCGAGGGAGGGGAGGGCTACGAGCAGTACTTC.

The chain carries TRBV10-2 and TRBJ2-1; no reliable D call. The CDR3 is 12 residues long. CDR1 and CDR2 (germline): WSHSY, SAAADI. Trimming removed 6 bases from V and 5 bases from J, with 8 bases in between. This chain's CDR3 is CASRPYNNEQFF. The CDR3 DNA follows: TGCGCCAGCAGGCCCTATAACAATGAGCAGTTCTTC.

The V gene is TRBV7-9, the J gene TRBJ2-3, with TRBD2 matching over 8 bases. The CDR3 consists of 15 residues. CDR1 is SEHNR and CDR2 is FQNEAQ in the germline V gene (reference sequence). The J segment lost 2 bases and the V segment lost 2 bases, leaving 3 bases of the junction unmatched. CDR3 in amino acids: CASSLTSGDTDTQYF. The CDR3 region has the DNA TGTGCCAGCAGCTTAACTAGCGGAGACACAGATACGCAGTATTTT.

The chain links TRBV7-2 to TRBJ2-7; possible D gene TRBD2, 6 bases. This CDR3 region has 15 residues. V was cut by 5 bases and J by 3 bases, with 17 bases left in between. Germline V gene data show CDR1 as SGHTA and CDR2 as FQGNSA. CDR3 loop: CASSLDSGYYYEQYF. CDR3 DNA sequence: TGTGCCAGCAGCCTCGACAGCGGGTACTACTACGAGCAGTACTTC.

The V call is TRBV9, the J call TRBJ2-1, with 9 bases aligning to TRBD2. The V gene end was trimmed by 0 bases and the J gene end by 4 bases; junction bases not matched to a gene: 5. CDR3 size: 16 residues. Germline values: CDR1 SGDLS, CDR2 YYNGEE. CDR3 in amino acids: CASSVETSGDYNEQFF. In DNA, the CDR3 is TGTGCCAGCAGCGTAGAGACTAGCGGAGATTACAATGAGCAGTTCTTC.

This clone was observed a single time. The genes are TRBV27 and TRBJ1-1; 7 positions match TRBD1. V trimming: 5 bases; J trimming: 3 bases; junction bases outside the gene matches: 9. This CDR3 has 15 amino acids. Germline assignment: CDR1 MNHEY and CDR2 SMNVEV (reference sequence). This CDR3 reads CASSPRSGGYTEAFF. The CDR3 coding sequence is TGTGCCAGCAGTCCCCGGTCAGGGGGTTACACTGAAGCTTTCTTT.

The rearrangement joins TRBV27 to TRBJ1-3; 10 positions match TRBD1. Germline V gene sequence: CDR1 MNHEY, CDR2 SMNVEV (reference sequence). V trimming: 5 bases; J trimming: 1 base; junction bases outside the gene matches: 2. The CDR3 sequence is 15 residues long. The CDR3 coding sequence is TGTGCCAGCAGTCGGGACAGGGGTTCTGGAAACACCATATATTTT. Its protein product is CASSRDRGSGNTIYF.

Sample share makes this clone medium-sized. V gene TRBV7-3 combines with J gene TRBJ2-1; TRBD2 matches 7 bases. There are 13 residues in the CDR3. The junction had 3 bases not matched to a gene; V was cut back by 4 bases and J by 6 bases. Germline assignment: CDR1 SGHTA and CDR2 FQGTGA. CDR3 loop: CASSSGGSNEQFF. In nucleotides, the CDR3 is TGTGCCAGCAGCTCTGGCGGGAGCAATGAGCAGTTCTTC. Full variable domain (outside the CDR3, taken from reference TRBV7-3 and TRBJ2-1): GAGVSQTPSNKVTEKGKYVELRCDPISGHTALYWYRQSLGQGPEFLIYFQGTGAADDSGLPNDRFFAVRPEGSVSTLKIQRTERGDSAVYLCASSSGGSNEQFFGPGTRLTVL.

This sequence joins TRBV10-2 and TRBJ2-7; 11 positions agree with TRBD1. This CDR3 region has 14 residues. Trimming removed 5 bases from V and 4 bases from J; junction bases left unmatched: 4. Germline values: CDR1 WSHSY, CDR2 SAAADI. Written as DNA, the CDR3 is TGCGCCAGCAGTTTAGGACAGGGGGCTTACGAGCAGTACTTC. Encoded protein: CASSLGQGAYEQYF.

V and J are TRBV7-6 and TRBJ2-7; TRBD1 matches at 7 bases. CDR3 length: 14 residues. The ends lost 4 bases at V and 3 bases at J; junction bases unmatched: 6. The germline gives CDR1 SGHVS, CDR2 FNYEAQ. CDR3 sequence: CASSSITGVYEQYF. CDR3 DNA: TGTGCCAGCAGCTCTATCACAGGGGTCTACGAGCAGTACTTC.

The CDR3: CASSQEAPYSNQPQHF. In DNA, the CDR3 is TGCGCCAGCAGCCAAGAGGCACCTTATAGCAATCAGCCCCAGCATTTT. This rearrangement joins TRBV4-3 to TRBJ1-5, with D unresolved. This CDR3 has 16 residues. CDR1 and CDR2 (germline): LGHNA, YSLEER. V gave up 0 bases and J gave up 0 bases, with 9 bases separating them.

The CDR3 nucleotides are TGTGCCAGCAGTGCTCGGGAGAAGGCCTACTATAGCAATCAGCCCCAGCATTTT. Translated: CASSAREKAYYSNQPQHF. The chain uses TRBV28 and TRBJ1-5; D is ambiguous. Germline CDR1 reads MDHEN; CDR2 reads SYDVKM. The V end lost 5 bases, the J end lost 0 bases, and 20 bases lay between the germline ends. This CDR3 region has 18 residues.

The gene calls are TRBV5-1 and TRBJ1-2; D call uncertain. Trimming shortened V by 6 bases and J by 3 bases, and 9 bases separated the two germline ends. The CDR3 has 12 amino acids. In germline, CDR1 is SGHRS, CDR2 YFSETQ. CDR3 protein: CASKEEDYGYTF. CDR3 nucleotides: TGCGCCAGCAAAGAGGAAGACTATGGCTACACCTTC.

This clone was observed many times. The rearrangement uses TRBV11-2 and TRBJ2-7, with a weak D call TRBD1 (5 bases). The V gene's germline CDR1 is SGHAT and CDR2 FQNNGV. This CDR3 has 17 residues. With 5 bases removed from V and 4 bases from J, the gap between germline ends came to 24 bases. The CDR3: CASSLKGAGDWVYEQYF. The CDR3 DNA follows: TGTGCCAGCAGCCTAAAAGGGGCCGGAGACTGGGTGTACGAGCAGTACTTC.

The V call is TRBV4-1, the J call TRBJ2-7, with 11 bases aligning to TRBD2. Unmatched junction bases numbered 9, after V lost 4 bases and J lost 4 bases. CDR3 length: 16 amino acids. Per germline, CDR1 MGHRA and CDR2 YSYEKL. This chain's CDR3 is CASSPVPGTSGYEQYF. In nucleotides, the CDR3 is TGCGCCAGCAGCCCGGTCCCCGGGACTAGCGGTTACGAGCAGTACTTC.

CDR3: CAWGGGSYGYTF. In DNA, the CDR3 is TGTGCCTGGGGAGGGGGCAGCTATGGCTACACCTTC. V usage is TRBV30 and J usage is TRBJ1-2, with 7 bases lining up with TRBD1. CDR3 length: 12 amino acids. Trimming took 5 bases from V and 4 from J; bases not matched to a gene: 4. CDR1 and CDR2 from the germline V gene are GTSNPN and SVGIG (reference sequence).

The chain recombines TRBV4-3 with TRBJ2-1; 7 bases fit TRBD2. The V gene's germline CDR1 is LGHNA and CDR2 YSLEER. V gave up 4 bases and J gave up 4 bases; unmatched junction bases: 4. This CDR3 region has 14 residues. Written as DNA, the CDR3 is TGCGCCAGCAGCCCACGGGGGGTTTACAATGAGCAGTTCTTC. Translation gives CASSPRGVYNEQFF.

The chain links TRBV2 to TRBJ1-4; D unclear. Germline V CDR1 and CDR2: SNHLY, FYNNEI. V shed 3 bases and J shed 8 bases, with 16 bases lying between them. The CDR3 is 15 amino acids. In DNA form, the CDR3 reads TGTGCCAGCAGTGAGGACGCCGGGGTAGGGGAAAAACTGTTTTTT. Encoded protein: CASSEDAGVGEKLFF.

The chain carries TRBV19 and TRBJ2-7; tentatively, D is TRBD1 (5 bases). V was trimmed by 5 bases and J by 3 bases, leaving 11 bases between them. CDR1 and CDR2 from the germline V gene are LNHDA and SQIVND (reference sequence). The CDR3 extends over 13 amino acids. The CDR3 DNA reads as TGTGCCAGTAGTTTTGGGGCCTTCTACGAGCAGTACTTC. Translation: CASSFGAFYEQYF. The full variable domain, rest sourced from reference TRBV19 and TRBJ2-7, is DGGITQSPKYLFRKEGQNVTLSCEQNLNHDAMYWYRQDPGQGLRLIYYSQIVNDFQKGDIAEGYSVSREKKESFPLTVTSAQKNPTAFYLCASSFGAFYEQYFGPGTRLTVT.

The chain employs TRBV5-8 and TRBJ1-3; 7 bases agree with TRBD1. CDR1 and CDR2 from the germline V gene are SGHTS and YDEGEE. After removal of 4 bases from V and 0 bases from J, the junction contained 13 bases not matched to a gene. This CDR3 region has 18 residues. The DNA for the CDR3 is TGTGCCAGCAGCAGCGGACAGGACCTCCCGAGCTCTGGAAACACCATATATTTT. This encodes CASSSGQDLPSSGNTIYF.

This sequence joins TRBV28 and TRBJ1-5; D gene uncertain. Germline V CDR1 and CDR2: MDHEN, SYDVKM. Trimming pared 2 bases from V and 0 bases from J, leaving 11 bases between. The CDR3 contains 16 residues. CDR3 DNA sequence: TGTGCCAGCAGTTTACGTGGGAGGGCTAGCAATCAGCCCCAGCATTTT. Protein sequence: CASSLRGRASNQPQHF.